The 7 T cell receptor beta chains below all came from one sample that was sequenced in a study of T cells after yellow fever vaccination (dated by TCRdb to the late 2010s). Libraries were prepared through 5' RACE. The instrument given in TCRdb is Illumina HiSeq 2500. TCRdb ran its own pipeline on the public reads, namely fastp trimming at Q25 and MiXCR clone calling, and kept in-frame beta chains. Under each unique CDR3 protein, matching rows form one entry showing the most common genes and DNA. In all, the sample holds roughly 150,000 distinct CDR3 sequences, and more than 5.5% of those were seen once. Together, the top ten hold 2.5% of the sample. This sample's treatment or condition label indicates: live attenuated yellow fever vaccine strain. Sequenced material: CD4+ T cells sorted from PBMCs, taken 5 days after the first yellow fever vaccination. These receptors came from a man aged 18 to 29 who received the YFV17D yellow fever vaccine.

Turning to this clonotype: This may arise from a read error, as a much more abundant clone is one base away. The chain carries TRBV3-1 and TRBJ2-7, with 11 bases lining up with TRBD2. Germline V gene lookup returns CDR1 LGHDT and CDR2 YNNKEL (reference sequence). V trimming: 5 bases; J trimming: 2 bases; junction bases outside the gene matches: 2. The length of the CDR3 is 14 residues. CDR3 sequence reads: CASSSTSGAYEQYF. The CDR3, as DNA: TGTGCCAGCAGCTCGACTAGCGGGGCCTACGAGCAGTACTTC.

This clonotype was counted ten times or more. This chain joins TRBV20-1 and TRBJ1-5; tentative D call: TRBD1 (5 bases). The V gene's germline CDR1 is DFQATT and CDR2 SNEGSKA (reference sequence). The CDR3 is 12 residues long. V shed 1 base and J shed 4 bases, with 5 bases lying between them. The CDR3 nucleotides are TGCAGTGCTAGAGGGGGGAATCAGCCCCAGCATTTT. Translating it yields CSARGGNQPQHF.

This chain connects TRBV7-2 to TRBJ1-2; D gene unclear. Trimming took 2 bases from V and 3 from J, leaving 10 bases between them. This CDR3 is 14 amino acids long. CDR1 and CDR2 (germline): SGHTA, FQGNSA. The CDR3 nucleotides read TGTGCCAGCAGCTTACCGGGGATGGACTATGGCTACACCTTC. Amino acids: CASSLPGMDYGYTF.

This chain joins TRBV5-1 and TRBJ2-5; maybe TRBD1 (6 bases). Trimming shortened V by 5 bases and J by 3 bases, and 23 bases separated the two germline ends. There are 17 residues in the CDR3. CDR1 is SGHRS, CDR2 YFSETQ, per germline. CDR3 loop: CASSTALRGRKEETQYF. The CDR3 bases are TGCGCCAGCAGTACAGCACTCAGGGGTCGGAAGGAAGAGACCCAGTACTTC.

This clonotype was seen ten or more times. V usage is TRBV11-2 and J usage is TRBJ2-3; 7 nucleotides agree with TRBD2. Germline V gene sequence: CDR1 SGHAT, CDR2 FQNNGV. V gave up 1 base and J gave up 3 bases; unmatched junction bases: 4. CDR3 length equals 15 residues. The CDR3 region has the DNA TGTGCCAGCAGCTTAGGGGGGGGGAATACAGATACGCAGTATTTT. Its protein is CASSLGGGNTDTQYF.

This clonotype was seen many times. V is TRBV30 and J is TRBJ1-1; D remains ambiguous. Germline assignment: CDR1 GTSNPN and CDR2 SVGIG (reference sequence). The ends were cut back, 3 bases at V and 0 bases at J, with 2 bases in the middle. The CDR3 is made up of 11 amino acids. The CDR3 region has the DNA TGTGCCTGGAGGATGAACACTGAAGCTTTCTTT. Protein: CAWRMNTEAFF.

This clonotype was counted at least ten times. The V call is TRBV7-2, the J call TRBJ1-2; D perhaps matches TRBD1 (5 bases). The V and J ends lost 0 bases and 7 bases respectively, with 12 bases between them. From germline, CDR1 is SGHTA and CDR2 FQGNSA. This CDR3 region has 14 residues. The CDR3 sequence: CASSLAGGGSGYTF. In DNA, the CDR3 is TGTGCCAGCAGCTTAGCCGGCGGGGGGAGTGGCTACACCTTC.